This T cell receptor (beta chain) was found in a study of T cells after yellow fever vaccination (dated by TCRdb to the late 2010s). Describing the broader study: Libraries from fractions with low cell numbers were prepared with the SMART-Seq v4 Ultra Low Input RNA kit. Blood was collected at multiple timepoints before and after primary and secondary immunization, and bulk PBMC replicates and cell subsets were isolated. Bulk TCR alpha and beta repertoires were sequenced longitudinally to track T-cell clones before and after primary and booster YFV17D yellow fever vaccination. The cohort comprised two healthy male donors, one aged 18 to 29 and one aged 30 to 40 years.

Comments on this clonotype: Per-nucleotide qualities are absent, and no much larger clonotype sits a single base away.

TCR cDNA was synthesized by 5'RACE template switching, which introduced a universal primer site and unique molecular identifiers. Priming of cDNA synthesis was performed from both the TCR alpha and TCR beta constant segments. Two PCR steps were used to amplify libraries, with sample barcodes and sequencing adapters being added in the second step. Sequencing of libraries was done on Illumina HiSeq 2500 (2x100 bp) or NovaSeq (2x150 bp). In the original analysis: MIGEC was used to demultiplex reads and collapse the reads into UMI consensus sequences, and MiXCR was used for V(D)J alignment. Clonotypes responding to the vaccine were identified with edgeR on replicate PBMC samples, with the criteria of FDR below 0.01 and a log2 fold change above 5 up to day 15. CD4 or CD8 identity was assigned to each bulk clonotype according to whether the clonotype was present at higher abundance in the sequenced CD4 repertoire or the sequenced CD8 repertoire. A clonotype counted as NS4B-specific if enriched at least 10-fold in dextramer-positive versus dextramer-negative fractions, with CD4-biased clonotypes left out. TCRdb handled the public reads itself, with Q25 trimming in fastp and clone calling in MiXCR, and kept productive beta chains. CDR3 protein sequences are deduplicated, and each keeps its most common genes and DNA. Here the V and J calls rest on TCRdb's processing, not on the authors' analysis. The sample includes tens of thousands of distinct CDR3 sequences, with 13% observed a single time. The top ten clonotypes cover roughly 25% of the sample.

The sample's treatment or condition label, decoded: live attenuated yellow fever vaccine strain. A standard Ficoll-Paque protocol was used to isolate PBMCs from peripheral blood. With anti-CD3 and anti-CD8 staining plus a dextramer loaded with the yellow fever NS4B epitope peptide, the researchers sorted epitope-specific CD8 T cells. TriZol was used to extract RNA from bulk PBMCs, from CD4 and CD8 fractions, and from dextramer-positive and dextramer-negative fractions. The full study reports these points: A small fraction of clonotypes appeared in both the CD4 and CD8 compartments, likely as a result of convergent recombination. The secondary T-cell response was weaker than the primary response but faster, peaking on day 5 instead of day 15. FACS-sorted repertoires could contain abundant contaminating clonotypes from the bulk population, so computational filtering was required. Most clones expanded after primary vaccination (96% of CD4 and about 85% of CD8) were re-detected after the booster, suggesting that broad memory maintenance occurred. The study included only a couple of donors, which limits how far the findings can be generalized.

Between the V and J ends, shortened by 5 bases and 3 bases respectively, the junction contains 10 bases. The CDR3 starts with the cysteine, ends with the phenylalanine, and has 12 residues. Only the CDR3 part of the read is kept: 36 bases, read in frame from the first base. The CDR1 and CDR2 encoded by the germline V gene are SQVTM and ANQGSEA. The sequence was obtained from a man aged 18 to 30 who received the YFV17D yellow fever vaccine. The sequencing used CD8+ T cells not binding an NS4B(214-222) dextramer, sorted from PBMCs, collected approximately 22 days after the first yellow fever vaccination. The cell subset or site label, read with the paper, signifies: NS4B epitope dextramer-negative CD8 T cells. This receptor chain uses TRBV29-1 and TRBJ2-5, with a weak D call of TRBD1 (6 bases match). This receptor has the CDR3 CSVPYREETQYF. The sequenced DNA: TGCAGCGTTCCCTACAGGGAAGAGACCCAGTACTTC.